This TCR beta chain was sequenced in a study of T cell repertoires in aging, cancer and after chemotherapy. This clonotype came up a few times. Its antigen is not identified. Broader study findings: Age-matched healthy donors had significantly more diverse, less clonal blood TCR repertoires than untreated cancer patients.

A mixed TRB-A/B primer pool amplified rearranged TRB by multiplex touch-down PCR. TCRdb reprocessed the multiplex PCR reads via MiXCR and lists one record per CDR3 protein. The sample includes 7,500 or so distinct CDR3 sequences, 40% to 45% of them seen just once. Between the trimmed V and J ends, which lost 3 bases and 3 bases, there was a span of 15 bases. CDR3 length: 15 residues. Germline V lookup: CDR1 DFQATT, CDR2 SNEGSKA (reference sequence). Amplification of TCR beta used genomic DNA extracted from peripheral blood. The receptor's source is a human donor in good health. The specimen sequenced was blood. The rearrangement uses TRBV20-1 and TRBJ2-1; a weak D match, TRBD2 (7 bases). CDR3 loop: CSASGGTKFYNEQFF. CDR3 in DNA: TGCAGTGCTAGCGGGGGGACAAAGTTCTACAATGAGCAGTTCTTC.